This T cell receptor beta chain was recovered during a study of T-cell memory formation after mild COVID-19. Study overall: TCR clusters were largely donor specific.

The CDR3 spans 15 residues. V lost 2 bases to trimming and J lost 2 bases; unmatched junction nucleotides: 5. TCRdb reprocessed the 5' RACE reads with MiXCR, giving one entry per CDR3 protein. The sample yields approximately 390,000 distinct CDR3 sequences, about 17% seen once. Sequenced input: PBMCs or a T cell subset sorted from them (not recorded which). This clonotype was sampled from a man aged 18 to 35 who had mild COVID-19 (a few samples of this study predate the infection). Cell type and time point are not known. The V and J genes are TRBV12-3 or TRBV12-4 and TRBJ2-7; TRBD1 aligns across 8 bases. The CDR3 region is CASSLRQGITYEQYF. In DNA form, the CDR3 reads TGTGCCAGCAGTTTACGACAGGGGATAACCTACGAGCAGTACTTC.